A single sample is the source of the 25 T cell receptor beta chains below, sequenced in a study of blood T cells in healthy people across ages. Primers used in a second PCR of about 6 to 11 cycles were a sample-barcoded 5' primer and a J-beta primer mix. Each CDR3 protein gets one entry after TCRdb re-called the 5' RACE reads with MiXCR. The sample has roughly 570,000 distinct CDR3 sequences; 27% are singletons. The sample taken for sequencing was blood. The receptors originated from a woman in her 70s in good health.

V is TRBV20-1 and J is TRBJ2-7; no firm D call. This CDR3 is built from 14 residues. Trimming removed 1 base from V and 7 bases from J, with 17 bases in between. Looked up from germline, CDR1 is DFQATT and CDR2 is SNEGSKA (reference sequence). The CDR3 protein is CSARVPAGPEEQYF. The CDR3 DNA is TGCAGTGCTAGAGTGCCCGCCGGCCCGGAAGAGCAGTACTTC.

The chain couples TRBV13 to TRBJ2-3; TRBD2 might be the D (6 bases). The CDR3 totals 15 residues. V lost 7 bases and J 0 bases, leaving 14 bases between the germline ends. The germline V gene has CDR1 PRHDT and CDR2 FYEKMQ (reference sequence). The CDR3 DNA follows: TGTGCCAGCACACATAGGAGGGAGAGCACAGATACGCAGTATTTT. Encoded protein: CASTHRRESTDTQYF.

A few counts support this clonotype. This sequence joins TRBV20-1 and TRBJ2-2, with 16 positions matching TRBD2. V trimming: 5 bases; J trimming: 3 bases; junction bases outside the gene matches: 6. This CDR3 is built from 17 residues. Germline lookup yields CDR1 DFQATT and CDR2 SNEGSKA (reference sequence). This CDR3 is CSASGTSGGGYTGELFF. CDR3 DNA: TGCAGTGCTTCCGGGACTAGCGGGGGGGGATACACCGGGGAGCTGTTTTTT.

This rearrangement joins TRBV11-2 to TRBJ1-2, with D perhaps TRBD1 (5 bases). V gave up 6 bases and J gave up 3 bases, with 17 bases separating them. Germline V CDR1 and CDR2: SGHAT, FQNNGV. The CDR3 totals 15 residues. The DNA for the CDR3 is TGTGCCAGCAGGCCCTATGCGGGGGGGGACTATGGCTACACCTTC. This encodes CASRPYAGGDYGYTF.

This clonotype turned up a few times. The rearrangement uses TRBV6-2 or TRBV6-3 and TRBJ1-5, with D tentatively TRBD1 (5 bases). Trimming shortened V by 7 bases and J by 7 bases, and 11 bases separated the two germline ends. From germline, CDR1 is MNHEY and CDR2 SVGEGT. CDR3 size: 12 residues. The CDR3 here is CASTSGYQPQHF. The DNA for the CDR3 is TGTGCCAGCACCTCAGGGTACCAGCCCCAGCATTTT.

The chain is built from TRBV20-1 and TRBJ1-4; D might be TRBD1 (5 bases). Germline V gene lookup returns CDR1 DFQATT and CDR2 SNEGSKA (reference sequence). V was clipped by 5 bases and J by 4 bases, with 14 bases between them. The CDR3 spans 14 residues. Here the CDR3 DNA reads TGCAGTGCTCTTGAGGGGAACAGTAATGAAAAACTGTTTTTT. Translated, it gives CSALEGNSNEKLFF.

This clonotype was observed a few times. V gene TRBV7-2 combines with J gene TRBJ1-3; no clear D gene. The CDR3 extends over 17 amino acids. Germline values: CDR1 SGHTA, CDR2 FQGNSA. V lost 0 bases, J lost 4 bases, and 16 bases lay in between. CDR3: CASSLAPRHTLGNTIYF. The CDR3 DNA is TGTGCCAGCAGCTTAGCGCCCCGACACACGCTCGGAAACACCATATATTTT.

This clonotype was found a few times. Here the CDR3 DNA reads TGTGCCAGCAGCCAAGTCCGACTAGCGGGGGTACAAGAGACCCAGTACTTC. It is translated as CASSQVRLAGVQETQYF. This chain links TRBV3-1 with TRBJ2-5; 12 nucleotides line up with TRBD2. Per the germline V gene, CDR1 is LGHDT and CDR2 is YNNKEL (reference sequence). This CDR3 is built from 17 residues. V shed 1 base and J 2 bases; nucleotides not matched to a gene: 5.

The chain links TRBV19 to TRBJ2-1; D ambiguous. The CDR3 consists of 12 residues. Between the trimmed V and J ends, which lost 5 bases and 3 bases, there was a span of 5 bases. Germline V gene lookup returns CDR1 LNHDA and CDR2 SQIVND (reference sequence). The DNA of the CDR3 is TGTGCCAGTAGTGCTCTCTACAATGAGCAGTTCTTC. It encodes CASSALYNEQFF.

This chain uses TRBV11-3 with TRBJ2-1; no firm D call. Germline CDR1 reads SGHNT; CDR2 reads YENEEA. CDR3 length: 11 residues. V lost 4 bases, J lost 15 bases, and 13 bases lay in between. The CDR3 coding sequence is TGTGCCAGCAGCTCCCTGCTAGTAGCGTTCTTC. It encodes CASSSLLVAFF.

Written as DNA, the CDR3 is TGTGCCAGCAGCCAAGGAGGGACCTATGGCTACACCTTC. It specifies CASSQGGTYGYTF. This chain connects TRBV3-1 to TRBJ1-2; weak D call: TRBD1 (5 bases). V lost 1 base to trimming and J lost 4 bases, with 7 bases between them. The germline CDR1 and CDR2 sequences are LGHDT and YNNKEL (reference sequence). This CDR3 region has 13 residues.

This chain uses TRBV6-2 or TRBV6-3 with TRBJ2-4; 7 bases are shared with TRBD1. The CDR3 is 12 amino acids. The V gene's germline CDR1 is MNHEY and CDR2 SVGEGT. V lost 6 bases to trimming and J lost 9 bases; unmatched junction nucleotides: 5. CDR3 sequence: CASRTSGGIQYF. In nucleotides, the CDR3 is TGTGCCAGCAGGACGTCAGGGGGCATTCAGTACTTC.

As for this clonotype: This clone may be a read error of a much larger clone one base away. Since the CDR3 does not end with the conserved phenylalanine or tryptophan, this likely comes from a read error. The V gene is TRBV5-6, the J gene TRBJ1-2, with D hard to call. This CDR3 contains 13 residues. V gave up 2 bases and J gave up 5 bases, with 10 bases separating them. Germline V gene lookup returns CDR1 SGHDT and CDR2 YYEEEE. CDR3: CASSLDRAYGYTL. CDR3 DNA sequence: TGTGCCAGCAGCTTAGACCGAGCATATGGCTACACCCTC.

V and J are TRBV27 and TRBJ2-7, with 10 bases that match TRBD1. Germline CDR1 reads MNHEY; CDR2 reads SMNVEV (reference sequence). The CDR3 extends over 14 amino acids. Trimming took 6 bases from V and 6 from J; bases not matched to a gene: 8. The CDR3 DNA is TGTGCCAGCAGCCCGGGACAGGGGCTCCTCGAGCAGTACTTC. It specifies CASSPGQGLLEQYF.

The chain is built from TRBV2 and TRBJ2-3, with 11 bases lining up with TRBD2. The CDR3 runs 16 residues. CDR1 is SNHLY, CDR2 FYNNEI, per germline. V lost 6 bases and J lost 12; bases outside the gene matches: 17. CDR3 sequence reads: CASSKPILAGEDSQYF. The CDR3, as DNA: TGTGCCAGCAGCAAACCGATACTAGCGGGGGAGGATTCACAGTATTTT.

Comments on this clonotype: In this CDR3 the conserved last residue, phenylalanine or tryptophan, is missing, so a read error is likely. The chain carries TRBV29-1 and TRBJ2-7; D is possibly TRBD1 (5 bases). Germline V gene data show CDR1 as SQVTM and CDR2 as ANQGSEA. This CDR3 is 13 amino acids long. The V and J ends lost 3 bases and 0 bases respectively, with 9 bases between them. Here the CDR3 DNA reads TGCAGCGTTGAGTCTGACAGCTCCTACGAGCAGTACCTC. It is translated as CSVESDSSYEQYL.

The J gene is TRBJ2-5, the V gene TRBV6-1; perhaps TRBD2 as D (5 bases). The DNA end is a closer match to TRBJ2-1, so the J assignment may be wrong. Germline CDR1 is MNHNS and CDR2 is SASEGT. CDR3 size: 11 residues. CDR3 in amino acids: CASSDAGEQFF. The CDR3 DNA is TGTGCCAGCAGTGACGCGGGTGAGCAGTTCTTC.

There are a few counts of this clonotype. The rearrangement links TRBV20-1 to TRBJ2-5; TRBD2 is a possible D gene (6 bases). Trimming removed 0 bases at V and 2 bases at J, with 10 bases between. There are 14 residues in the CDR3. The germline V gene encodes CDR1 DFQATT and CDR2 SNEGSKA (reference sequence). This CDR3 reads CSARDRRGQETQYF. CDR3 bases: TGCAGTGCTAGAGATCGGAGGGGTCAAGAGACCCAGTACTTC.

This clonotype came up a few times. The chain employs TRBV20-1 and TRBJ2-3, with D possibly TRBD1 on 6 matching bases. The germline CDR1 and CDR2 sequences are DFQATT and SNEGSKA (reference sequence). V dropped 2 bases and J dropped 3 bases, with 18 bases sitting between them. CDR3 size: 16 residues. The CDR3 sequence: CSARSKGHEITDTQYF. In DNA form, the CDR3 reads TGCAGTGCTAGATCCAAGGGACACGAGATTACAGATACGCAGTATTTT.

This clonotype showed up just a few times. CDR3 DNA: TGCGCCAGCAGCCAACAATTGGACAGGAACACTGAAGCTTTCTTT. This codes for CASSQQLDRNTEAFF. This sequence joins TRBV4-3 and TRBJ1-1; D may be TRBD1 (6 bases). Per germline, CDR1 LGHNA and CDR2 YSLEER. V was clipped by 2 bases and J by 1 base, with 11 bases between them. The CDR3 is made up of 15 amino acids.

The chain has TRBV20-1 and TRBJ2-3; D might be TRBD1 or TRBD2, each matching 5 bases. V shed 4 bases and J shed 2 bases, with 16 bases lying between them. Germline V lookup: CDR1 DFQATT, CDR2 SNEGSKA (reference sequence). The CDR3 is 15 amino acids. The CDR3 bases are TGCAGTGCTATCCCCCGGGACGGCATCACAGATACGCAGTATTTT. It codes for CSAIPRDGITDTQYF.

This clonotype was detected a few times. The V call is TRBV20-1, the J call TRBJ2-7; the D gene could be TRBD1 or TRBD2 (5 bases each). Germline lookup yields CDR1 DFQATT and CDR2 SNEGSKA (reference sequence). The CDR3 loop spans 12 amino acids. The V and J ends lost 2 bases and 3 bases respectively, with 8 bases between them. The CDR3 DNA sequence: TGCAGTGCTAGACGAGGGGACTACGAGCAGTACTTC. Protein sequence: CSARRGDYEQYF.

This clonotype was observed a few times. The chain links TRBV28 to TRBJ1-2; D gene ambiguous. The CDR3 length is 16 residues. Between the trimmed V and J ends, which lost 6 bases and 2 bases, there was a span of 19 bases. The V gene's germline CDR1 is MDHEN and CDR2 SYDVKM. The CDR3 bases are TGTGCCAGCAGCCTGGTTCCCCGGACGGGAAACTATGGCTACACCTTC. Its protein product is CASSLVPRTGNYGYTF.

V gene TRBV4-3 combines with J gene TRBJ2-1, with TRBD2 matching 9 bases. This CDR3 region has 15 residues. Per the germline V gene, CDR1 is LGHNA and CDR2 is YSLEER. The V gene end was trimmed by 2 bases and the J gene end by 9 bases; junction bases not matched to a gene: 8. CDR3 sequence reads: CASSQMGLASGEQFF. Here the CDR3 DNA reads TGCGCCAGCAGCCAAATGGGACTAGCAAGCGGTGAGCAGTTCTTC.

Only a few counts were recorded for this clonotype. The V call is TRBV12-5, the J call TRBJ2-5; 9 bases fit TRBD2. CDR1 and CDR2 from the germline V gene are LGHNT and FRNRAP. V lost 6 bases to trimming and J lost 5 bases; unmatched junction nucleotides: 4. The CDR3 is made up of 13 amino acids. CDR3 residues: CASGPTSGETQYF. As DNA, the CDR3 is TGTGCTAGTGGCCCAACTAGCGGGGAGACCCAGTACTTC.